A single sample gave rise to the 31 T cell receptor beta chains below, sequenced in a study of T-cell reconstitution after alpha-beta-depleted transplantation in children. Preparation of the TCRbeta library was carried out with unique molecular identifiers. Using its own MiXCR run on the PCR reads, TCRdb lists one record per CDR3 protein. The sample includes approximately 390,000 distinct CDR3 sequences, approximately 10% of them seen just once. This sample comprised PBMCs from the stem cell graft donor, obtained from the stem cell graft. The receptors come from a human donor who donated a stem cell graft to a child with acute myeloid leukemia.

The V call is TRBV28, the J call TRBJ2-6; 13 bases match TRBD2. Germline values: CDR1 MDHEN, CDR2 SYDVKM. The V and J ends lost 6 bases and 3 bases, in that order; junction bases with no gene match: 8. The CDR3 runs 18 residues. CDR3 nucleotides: TGTGCCAGCAGCCTCGGACTAGCGGGAGCAGGTGGGGCCAACGTCCTGACTTTC. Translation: CASSLGLAGAGGANVLTF.

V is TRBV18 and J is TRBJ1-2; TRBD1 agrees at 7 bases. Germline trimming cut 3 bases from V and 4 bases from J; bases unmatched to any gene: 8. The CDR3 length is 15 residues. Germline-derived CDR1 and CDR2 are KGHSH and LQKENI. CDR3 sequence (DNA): TGTGCCAGCTCACCGGCGGGACAGAGTTTCTATGGCTACACCTTC. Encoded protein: CASSPAGQSFYGYTF.

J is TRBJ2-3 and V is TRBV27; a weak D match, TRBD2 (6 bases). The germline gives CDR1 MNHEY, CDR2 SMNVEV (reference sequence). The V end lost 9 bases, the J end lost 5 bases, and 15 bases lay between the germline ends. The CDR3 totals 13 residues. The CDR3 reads CASGLASGDTQYF. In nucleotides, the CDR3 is TGTGCCAGTGGGCTAGCGAGTGGAGATACGCAGTATTTT.

CDR3 nucleotide sequence: TGCAGTGCTATGGCAGGGGGCAATCAGCCCCAGCATTTT. Protein product: CSAMAGGNQPQHF. The chain carries TRBV20-1 and TRBJ1-5; tentative D call: TRBD1 (6 bases). Germline-derived CDR1 and CDR2 are DFQATT and SNEGSKA (reference sequence). V lost 4 bases and J 2 bases, leaving 9 bases between the germline ends. The length of the CDR3 is 13 residues.

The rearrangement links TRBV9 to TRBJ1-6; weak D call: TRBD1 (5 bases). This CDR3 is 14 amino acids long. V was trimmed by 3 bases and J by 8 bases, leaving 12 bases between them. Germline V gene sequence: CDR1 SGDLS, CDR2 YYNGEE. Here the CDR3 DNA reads TGTGCCAGCAGCGAGGGGACTATTGATTCACCCCTCCACTTT. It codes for CASSEGTIDSPLHF.

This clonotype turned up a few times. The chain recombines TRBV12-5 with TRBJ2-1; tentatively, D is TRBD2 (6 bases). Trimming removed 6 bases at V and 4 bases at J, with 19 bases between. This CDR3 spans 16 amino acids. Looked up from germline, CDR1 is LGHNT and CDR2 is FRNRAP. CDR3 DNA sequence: TGTGCTAGTGGCCCCCCTCGAGGAGCGGGTTACAATGAGCAGTTCTTC. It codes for CASGPPRGAGYNEQFF.

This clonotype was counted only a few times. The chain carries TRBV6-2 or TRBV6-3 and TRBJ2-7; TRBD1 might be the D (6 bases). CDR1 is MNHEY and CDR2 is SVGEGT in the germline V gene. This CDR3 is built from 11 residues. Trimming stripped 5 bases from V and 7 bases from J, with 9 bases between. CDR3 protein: CASSQGTEQYF. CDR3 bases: TGTGCCAGCAGTCAGGGGACAGAGCAGTACTTC.

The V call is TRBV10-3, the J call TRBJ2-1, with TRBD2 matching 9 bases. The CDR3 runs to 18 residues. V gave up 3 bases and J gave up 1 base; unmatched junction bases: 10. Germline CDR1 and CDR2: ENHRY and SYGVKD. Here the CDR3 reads CAISDPAGGSGSYNEQFF. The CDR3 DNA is TGTGCCATCAGTGACCCAGCGGGGGGATCGGGGTCCTACAATGAGCAGTTCTTC.

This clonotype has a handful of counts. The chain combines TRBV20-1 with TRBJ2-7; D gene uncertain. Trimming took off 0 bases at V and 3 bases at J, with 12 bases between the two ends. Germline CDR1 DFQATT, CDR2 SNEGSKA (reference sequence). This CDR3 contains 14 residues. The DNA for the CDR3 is TGCAGTGCTAGAGACGACAATTTACGCTACGAGCAGTACTTC. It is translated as CSARDDNLRYEQYF.

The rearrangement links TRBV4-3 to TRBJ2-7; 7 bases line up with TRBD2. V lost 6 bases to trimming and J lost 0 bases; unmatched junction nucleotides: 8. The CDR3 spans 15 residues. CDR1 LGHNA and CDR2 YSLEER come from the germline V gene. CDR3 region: CASSPGLGNSYEQYF. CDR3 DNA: TGCGCCAGCAGTCCAGGACTAGGAAACTCCTACGAGCAGTACTTC.

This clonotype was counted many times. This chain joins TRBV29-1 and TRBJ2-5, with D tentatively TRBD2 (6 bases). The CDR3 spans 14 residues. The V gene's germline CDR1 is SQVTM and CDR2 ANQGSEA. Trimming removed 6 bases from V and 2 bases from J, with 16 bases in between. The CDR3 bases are TGCAGCGTGGGACTTCCCCCCGGGCAAGAGACCCAGTACTTC. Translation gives CSVGLPPGQETQYF.

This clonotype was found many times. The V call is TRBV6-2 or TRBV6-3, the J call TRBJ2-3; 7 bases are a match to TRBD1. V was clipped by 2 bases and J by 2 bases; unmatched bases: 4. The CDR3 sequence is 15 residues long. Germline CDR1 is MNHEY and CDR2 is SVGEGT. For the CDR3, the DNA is TGTGCCAGCAGTTACCCAGACAGGGCCACAGATACGCAGTATTTT. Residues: CASSYPDRATDTQYF.

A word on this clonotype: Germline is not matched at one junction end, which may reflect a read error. This chain's CDR3 is CASSPYGQGNYEQYF. The CDR3 DNA sequence: TGCGCCAGCAGCCCTTATGGACAGGGCAACTACGAGCAATACTTC. The chain has TRBV5-1 and TRBJ2-7; 8 bases align to TRBD1. Germline V gene lookup returns CDR1 SGHRS and CDR2 YFSETQ. The CDR3 is 15 residues long.

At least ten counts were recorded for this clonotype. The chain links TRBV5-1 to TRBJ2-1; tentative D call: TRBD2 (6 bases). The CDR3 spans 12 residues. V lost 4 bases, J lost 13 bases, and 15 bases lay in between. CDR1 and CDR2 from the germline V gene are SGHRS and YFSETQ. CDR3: CASSPSSAPQFF. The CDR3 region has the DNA TGCGCCAGCAGCCCCTCTAGCGCTCCACAGTTCTTC. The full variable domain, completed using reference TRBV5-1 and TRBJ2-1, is KAGVTQTPRYLIKTRGQQVTLSCSPISGHRSVSWYQQTPGQGLQFLFEYFSETQRNKGNFPGRFSGRQFSNSRSEMNVSTLELGDSALYLCASSPSSAPQFFGPGTRLTVL.

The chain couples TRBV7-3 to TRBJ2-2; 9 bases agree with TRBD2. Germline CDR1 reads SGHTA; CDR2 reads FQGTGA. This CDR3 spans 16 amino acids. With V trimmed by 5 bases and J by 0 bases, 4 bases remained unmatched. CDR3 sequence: CASSPIAGANTGELFF. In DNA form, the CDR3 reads TGTGCCAGCAGCCCCATAGCGGGAGCGAACACCGGGGAGCTGTTTTTT.

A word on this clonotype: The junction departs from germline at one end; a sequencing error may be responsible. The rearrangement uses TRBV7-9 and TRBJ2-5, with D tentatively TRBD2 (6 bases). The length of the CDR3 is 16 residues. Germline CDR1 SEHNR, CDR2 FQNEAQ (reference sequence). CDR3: CASSLVGGLTQETLYF. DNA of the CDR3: TGTGCCAGCAGCTTAGTCGGGGGACTTACACAAGAGACCCTGTACTTC.

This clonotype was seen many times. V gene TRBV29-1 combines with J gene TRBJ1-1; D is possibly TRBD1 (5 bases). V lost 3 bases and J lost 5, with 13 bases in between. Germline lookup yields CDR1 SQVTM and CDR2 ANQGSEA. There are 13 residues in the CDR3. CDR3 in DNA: TGCAGCGTTGAGGGGACCAGGGAGACTGAAGCTTTCTTT. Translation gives CSVEGTRETEAFF.

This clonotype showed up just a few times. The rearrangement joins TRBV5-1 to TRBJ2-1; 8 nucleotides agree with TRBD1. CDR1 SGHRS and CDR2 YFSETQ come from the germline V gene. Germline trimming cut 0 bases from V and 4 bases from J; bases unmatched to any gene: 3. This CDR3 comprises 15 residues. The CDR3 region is CASSLEGTGYNEQFF. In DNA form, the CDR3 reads TGCGCCAGCAGCTTGGAAGGGACAGGTTACAATGAGCAGTTCTTC.

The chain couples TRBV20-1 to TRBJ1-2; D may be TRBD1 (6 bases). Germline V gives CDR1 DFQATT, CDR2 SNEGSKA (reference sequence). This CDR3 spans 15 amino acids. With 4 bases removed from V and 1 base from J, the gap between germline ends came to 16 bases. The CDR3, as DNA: TGCAGTGCTACCGGACAGCAGTTCTTTAACTATGGCTACACCTTC. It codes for CSATGQQFFNYGYTF.

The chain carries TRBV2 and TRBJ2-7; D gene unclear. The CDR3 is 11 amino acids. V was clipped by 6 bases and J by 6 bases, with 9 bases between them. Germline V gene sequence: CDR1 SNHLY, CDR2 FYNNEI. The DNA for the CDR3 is TGTGCCAGCAGAGCTAATACCGAGCAGTACTTC. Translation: CASRANTEQYF. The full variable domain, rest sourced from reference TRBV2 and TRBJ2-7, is EPEVTQTPSHQVTQMGQEVILRCVPISNHLYFYWYRQILGQKVEFLVSFYNNEISEKSEIFDDQFSVERPDGSNFTLKIRSTKLEDSAMYFCASRANTEQYFGPGTRLTVT.

The DNA for the CDR3 is TGTGCCAGCAGTTTGGACCCGGTGGGGGAGACCCAGTACTTC. Its protein product is CASSLDPVGETQYF. V and J are TRBV12-3 or TRBV12-4 and TRBJ2-5, with D unclear. This CDR3 comprises 14 residues. The ends were cut back, 3 bases at V and 5 bases at J, with 13 bases in the middle.

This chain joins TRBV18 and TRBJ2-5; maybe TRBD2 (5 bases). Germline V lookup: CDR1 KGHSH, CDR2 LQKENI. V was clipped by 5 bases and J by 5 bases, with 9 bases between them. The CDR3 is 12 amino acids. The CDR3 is CASSNGGETQYF. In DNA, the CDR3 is TGTGCCAGCTCAAACGGCGGGGAGACCCAGTACTTC.

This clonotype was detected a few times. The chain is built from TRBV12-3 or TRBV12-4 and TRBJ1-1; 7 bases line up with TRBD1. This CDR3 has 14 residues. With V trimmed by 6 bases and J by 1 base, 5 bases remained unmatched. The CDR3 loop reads CASSPQGTNTEAFF. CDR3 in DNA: TGTGCCAGCAGCCCACAGGGGACGAACACTGAAGCTTTCTTT.

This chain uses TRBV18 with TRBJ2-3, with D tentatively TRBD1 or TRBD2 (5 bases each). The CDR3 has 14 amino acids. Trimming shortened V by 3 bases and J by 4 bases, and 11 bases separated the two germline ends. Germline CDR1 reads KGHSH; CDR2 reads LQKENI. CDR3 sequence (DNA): TGTGCCAGCTCACCTCCTTCGGGGCCAGATACGCAGTATTTT. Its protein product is CASSPPSGPDTQYF.

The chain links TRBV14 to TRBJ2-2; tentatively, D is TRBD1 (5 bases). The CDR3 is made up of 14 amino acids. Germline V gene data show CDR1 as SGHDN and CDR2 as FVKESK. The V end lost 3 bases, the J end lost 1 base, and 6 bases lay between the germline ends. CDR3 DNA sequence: TGTGCCAGCAGCCACGGACAGAACACCGGGGAGCTGTTTTTT. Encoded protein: CASSHGQNTGELFF.

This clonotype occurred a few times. The CDR3 here is CSARVGSSYNEQFF. For the CDR3, the DNA is TGCAGTGCTAGAGTGGGGAGCTCCTACAATGAGCAGTTCTTC. The V gene is TRBV20-1, the J gene TRBJ2-1, with D possibly TRBD2 on 5 matching bases. This CDR3 contains 14 residues. Germline-derived CDR1 and CDR2 are DFQATT and SNEGSKA (reference sequence). Between the trimmed V and J ends, which lost 1 base and 0 bases, there was a span of 7 bases.

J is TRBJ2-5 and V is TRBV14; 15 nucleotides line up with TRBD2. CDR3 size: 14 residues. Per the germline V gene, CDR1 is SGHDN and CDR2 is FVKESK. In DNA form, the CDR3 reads TGTGCGAGCGGGACTAGCGGGAGGAGGAAGACCCAGTACTTC. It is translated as CASGTSGRRKTQYF. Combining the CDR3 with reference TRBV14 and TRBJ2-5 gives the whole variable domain EAGVTQFPSHSVIEKGQTVTLRCDPISGHDNLYWYRRVMGKEIKFLLHFVKESKQDESGMPNNRFLAERTGGTYSTLKVQPAELEDSGVYFCASGTSGRRKTQYFGPGTRLLVL.

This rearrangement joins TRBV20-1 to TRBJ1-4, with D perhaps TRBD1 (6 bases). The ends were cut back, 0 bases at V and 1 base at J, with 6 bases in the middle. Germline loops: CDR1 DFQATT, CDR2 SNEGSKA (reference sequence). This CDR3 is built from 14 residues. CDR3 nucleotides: TGCAGTGCTAGAGAAGGGGGAACTAATGAAAAACTGTTTTTT. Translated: CSAREGGTNEKLFF.

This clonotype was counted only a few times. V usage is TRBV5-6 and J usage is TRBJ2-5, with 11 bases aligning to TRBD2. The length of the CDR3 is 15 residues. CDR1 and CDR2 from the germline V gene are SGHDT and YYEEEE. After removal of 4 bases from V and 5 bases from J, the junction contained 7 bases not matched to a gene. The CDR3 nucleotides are TGTGCCAGCAGCCCTACGAGACTAGCGGGGGAGACCCAGTACTTC. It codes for CASSPTRLAGETQYF.

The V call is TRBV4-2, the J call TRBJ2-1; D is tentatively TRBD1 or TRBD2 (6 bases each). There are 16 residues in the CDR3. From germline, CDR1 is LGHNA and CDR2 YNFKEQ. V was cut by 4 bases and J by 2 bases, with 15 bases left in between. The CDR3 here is CASSPQEGGAYNEQFF. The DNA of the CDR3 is TGTGCCAGCAGCCCCCAGGAGGGGGGCGCCTACAATGAGCAGTTCTTC.

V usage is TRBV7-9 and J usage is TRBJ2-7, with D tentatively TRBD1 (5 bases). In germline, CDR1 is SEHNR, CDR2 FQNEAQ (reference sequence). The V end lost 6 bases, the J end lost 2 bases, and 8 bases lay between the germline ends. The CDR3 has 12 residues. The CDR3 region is CASSDSPYEQYV. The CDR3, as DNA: TGTGCCAGCAGTGACAGTCCCTACGAGCAGTACGTC.